Shown below are 20 T cell receptor beta chains from a single sample sequenced in a study of cytomegalovirus exposure and HLA in healthy donors. It was with 60 Vbeta and 13 Jbeta primers that the PCR ran. The protocol was immunoSEQ multiplex PCR, while the TCRdb copy is restricted to in-frame clones and leaves out a portion. The data contain about 43,000 clones, more than 65% of them singletons. The specimen sequenced was PBMCs. The source of these receptors is a man aged 45 to 65 in good health and CMV-seronegative.

This chain uses TRBV4-3 with TRBJ1-1, with TRBD1 identical over 8 bases. Germline values: CDR1 LGHNA, CDR2 YSLEER. The CDR3 loop spans 16 amino acids. Trimming cost V 0 bases and J 1 base; bases outside gene matches: 4. In DNA, the CDR3 is TGCGCCAGCAGCCAAGACGACAGGGGCGGGAACACTGAAGCTTTCTTT. Its translation is CASSQDDRGGNTEAFF.

This chain links TRBV10-1 with TRBJ2-2; possibly TRBD1 for D (6 bases). The germline V gene encodes CDR1 WNHNN and CDR2 SYGVQD (reference sequence). CDR3 length: 16 residues. Trimming shortened V by 0 bases and J by 0 bases, and 8 bases separated the two germline ends. The CDR3 loop is CASSESRTANTGELFF. In nucleotides, the CDR3 is TGCGCCAGCAGTGAGTCCCGGACAGCGAACACCGGGGAGCTGTTTTTT.

V and J are TRBV5-6 and TRBJ2-1; TRBD2 matches 10 bases. The CDR3 has 15 amino acids. CDR1 and CDR2 from the germline V gene are SGHDT and YYEEEE. J lost 6 bases, V lost 4 bases, and 7 bases had no gene match. The CDR3 DNA reads TGTGCCAGCAGCCGCGGGGGACTAGCGTTCAATGAGCAGTTCTTC. It codes for CASSRGGLAFNEQFF.

J is TRBJ2-2 and V is TRBV28; 8 nucleotides align to TRBD2. J gave up 7 bases and V 4 bases, and 5 bases lay outside the gene matches. The CDR3 extends over 14 amino acids. The germline CDR1 and CDR2 sequences are MDHEN and SYDVKM. The CDR3 region has the DNA TGTGCCAGCAGTTCGGGGGGGGCCGGCGGGGAGCTGTTTTTT. Translated, it gives CASSSGGAGGELFF.

This sequence joins TRBV7-2 and TRBJ1-4, with a weak D call TRBD1 (6 bases). V dropped 4 bases and J dropped 8 bases, with 23 bases sitting between them. The CDR3 sequence is 17 residues long. The germline V gene has CDR1 SGHTA and CDR2 FQGNSA. CDR3 sequence (DNA): TGTGCCAGCAGCTGGGGGTCGCGCGTCAGGGGTTCCGAAAAACTGTTTTTT. Its protein product is CASSWGSRVRGSEKLFF.

In DNA form, the CDR3 reads TGTGCCAGCAGCTTCTACAGGGCCGGGGGGGAGCTGTTTTTT. Translation: CASSFYRAGGELFF. The genes are TRBV13 and TRBJ2-2; TRBD1 might be the D (6 bases). The V gene lost 3 bases and the J gene lost 8 bases, with 13 bases spanning the gap. Germline assignment: CDR1 PRHDT and CDR2 FYEKMQ (reference sequence). The CDR3 is 14 amino acids.

The chain is built from TRBV5-6 and TRBJ1-5; 7 bases line up with TRBD1. CDR3 length: 13 residues. Germline CDR1 SGHDT, CDR2 YYEEEE. The V gene end was trimmed by 3 bases and the J gene end by 4 bases; junction bases not matched to a gene: 1. The CDR3 DNA reads as TGTGCCAGCAGCTGGGGACAGAATCAGCCCCAGCATTTT. Translation: CASSWGQNQPQHF. Using reference TRBV5-6 and TRBJ1-5 for the parts outside the CDR3, the full variable domain is DAGVTQSPTHLIKTRGQQVTLRCSPKSGHDTVSWYQQALGQGPQFIFQYYEEEERQRGNFPDRFSGHQFPNYSSELNVNALLLGDSALYLCASSWGQNQPQHFGDGTRLSIL.

The V and J genes are TRBV4-3 and TRBJ2-3; 13 nucleotides agree with TRBD2. CDR3 length equals 16 residues. Germline CDR1 is LGHNA and CDR2 is YSLEER. V dropped 4 bases and J dropped 3; count of bases not matched to a gene: 4. The CDR3 DNA follows: TGCGCCAGCAGCCCACTAGCGGGAGGGGATACAGATACGCAGTATTTT. Amino acid sequence: CASSPLAGGDTDTQYF.

In DNA form, the CDR3 reads TGTGCCAGCAGACATGGACAGTTGAGCTCCTACGAGCAGTACTTC. This translates into CASRHGQLSSYEQYF. The chain uses TRBV28 and TRBJ2-7; the D gene is possibly TRBD1 (6 bases). Germline assignment: CDR1 MDHEN and CDR2 SYDVKM. Trimming stripped 6 bases from V and 0 bases from J, with 15 bases between. The CDR3 consists of 15 residues.

Of note for this clone: Other DNA sequences from this sample encode an identical CDR3 as well. The J gene is TRBJ1-4, the V gene TRBV7-9; maybe TRBD1 (5 bases). V lost 2 bases and J 8 bases, leaving 12 bases between the germline ends. There are 14 residues in the CDR3. CDR1 SEHNR and CDR2 FQNEAQ come from the germline V gene (reference sequence). CDR3: CASSLRQGGEKLFF. CDR3 nucleotide sequence: TGTGCCAGCAGCTTACGGCAGGGTGGAGAAAAACTGTTTTTT.

CDR3 sequence reads: CASSFKGATTTYEQYF. Here the CDR3 DNA reads TGTGCCAGCAGCTTTAAAGGGGCTACCACCACCTACGAGCAGTACTTC. The chain joins TRBV7-6 to TRBJ2-7, with D possibly matching TRBD1 (5 bases). CDR1 is SGHVS and CDR2 is FNYEAQ in the germline V gene. The CDR3 covers 16 residues. The V and J ends lost 3 bases and 2 bases respectively, with 17 bases between them.

CDR3 in amino acids: CSAAGGDYLIGDTQYF. The CDR3 nucleotides are TGCAGCGCCGCGGGGGGGGACTACCTCATTGGAGATACGCAGTATTTT. V gene TRBV29-1 combines with J gene TRBJ2-3, with 9 positions matching TRBD2. Looked up from germline, CDR1 is SQVTM and CDR2 is ANQGSEA. Trimming at V came to 7 bases and at J to 5 bases, leaving 16 bases not matched to a gene. The CDR3 covers 16 residues.

The chain has TRBV28 and TRBJ2-7; 12 bases line up with TRBD2. The CDR3 is made up of 15 amino acids. Germline V gene sequence: CDR1 MDHEN, CDR2 SYDVKM. After removal of 7 bases from V and 3 bases from J, the junction contained 7 bases not matched to a gene. This chain's CDR3 is CASILSTSGSYEQYF. The CDR3 bases are TGTGCCAGCATCTTATCGACTAGCGGGAGCTACGAGCAGTACTTC.

This chain links TRBV25-1 with TRBJ1-1; TRBD1 aligns across 11 bases. Per the germline V gene, CDR1 is MGHDK and CDR2 is SYGVNS. The CDR3 runs to 15 residues. V trimming: 4 bases; J trimming: 11 bases; junction bases outside the gene matches: 12. This chain's CDR3 is CASSGRGQGVRGAFF. The DNA of the CDR3 is TGTGCCAGCAGTGGTCGGGGACAGGGGGTTCGTGGCGCTTTCTTT. Supplemented by reference TRBV25-1 and TRBJ1-1, the full variable domain reads EADIYQTPRYLVIGTGKKITLECSQTMGHDKMYWYQQDPGMELHLIHYSYGVNSTEKGDLSSESTVSRIRTEHFPLTLESARPSHTSQYLCASSGRGQGVRGAFFGQGTRLTVV.

CDR3 protein: CASSFSLSNHEQFF. DNA for the CDR3: TGTGCCAGCAGCTTTTCCCTTAGCAACCATGAGCAGTTCTTC. This chain uses TRBV7-8 with TRBJ2-1; no definite D call. The CDR3 runs 14 residues. Germline CDR1 is SGHVS and CDR2 is FQNEAQ. V lost 3 bases and J 8 bases, leaving 14 bases between the germline ends.

The chain combines TRBV30 with TRBJ2-5; D is perhaps TRBD1 (6 bases). Matching the DNA end better, TRBJ2-7 makes the J call doubtful. Germline CDR1 is GTSNPN and CDR2 is SVGIG (reference sequence). The CDR3 has 14 amino acids. In DNA form, the CDR3 reads TGTGCCTGGAGTGTAGGTGGGGGCAGGGACGAGCAGTACTTC. Translating gives CAWSVGGGRDEQYF.

This clone was seen only a few times. V and J are TRBV29-1 and TRBJ2-7, with unresolved D. Germline CDR1 and CDR2: SQVTM and ANQGSEA. This CDR3 comprises 11 residues. The V gene lost 3 bases and the J gene lost 5 bases, with 8 bases spanning the gap. CDR3 coding DNA: TGCAGCGTTGAGTGGGCAAACGAGCAGTACTTC. Translation: CSVEWANEQYF.

This clone was seen once. The chain is built from TRBV7-3 and TRBJ2-5; D is unresolved. Trimming cost V 2 bases and J 5 bases, with 9 bases left between them. This CDR3 comprises 13 residues. Germline V gives CDR1 SGHTA, CDR2 FQGTGA. DNA for the CDR3: TGTGCCAGCAGCTTATCCTCTCTTGAGACCCAGTACTTC. This gives the protein CASSLSSLETQYF.

The CDR3 reads CASSYPREDEQYF. CDR3 coding DNA: TGTGCCAGCAGCTACCCCAGGGAGGACGAGCAGTACTTC. This chain connects TRBV7-3 to TRBJ2-5; D perhaps matches TRBD2 (6 bases). The assigned J gene may be wrong: the sequence end matches TRBJ2-7 better. From germline, CDR1 is SGHTA and CDR2 FQGTGA. The CDR3 covers 13 residues.

This chain joins TRBV4-2 and TRBJ2-2, with D perhaps TRBD1 (5 bases). This CDR3 is built from 16 residues. V lost 2 bases, J lost 3 bases, and 13 bases lay in between. CDR1 and CDR2 from the germline V gene are LGHNA and YNFKEQ. This chain's CDR3 is CASSQWGGRDTGELFF. The CDR3 DNA follows: TGTGCCAGCAGCCAATGGGGCGGTAGAGACACCGGGGAGCTGTTTTTT.